This T cell receptor beta chain was obtained from a study of Tregs in tolerant kidney transplant recipients. Comment on this clone: Antigen unknown.

Study outcomes and limitations: Biological reproducibility was not directly addressed, but technical replication error appeared minimal. Few patients were studied, so findings need validation in larger groups. Tregs expanded with activated donor B cells seemed most donor-specific.

CD4+CD25+CD127- Tregs, CD4+CD25- non-Tregs, CD4 and CD8 cells were sorted. Sequencing used immunoSEQ multiplex PCR; TCRdb keeps in-frame clones, though not all of them. The table lists about 240,000 clones, around 82% of them singletons. The clonotype originates from a human donor in good health. The sequenced material came from CD4+ T cells from blood.

The CDR3 nucleotides read TGTGCCAGTAGTCCAAACAGGGACTTAAACACTGAAGCTTTCTTT. It encodes CASSPNRDLNTEAFF. The J gene is TRBJ1-1, the V gene TRBV19, with D possibly matching TRBD1 (6 bases). CDR3 length: 15 amino acids. Germline V gene sequence: CDR1 LNHDA, CDR2 SQIVND (reference sequence). V was cut by 5 bases and J by 2 bases, with 15 bases left in between.